This TCR beta chain was profiled in a study of T-cell memory formation after mild COVID-19. TCRdb re-called the 5' RACE reads through MiXCR, storing one row per CDR3 protein. This table has about 560,000 distinct CDR3 sequences, about a sixth appearing once. This clonotype showed up just a few times. The sequencing input was PBMCs or a T cell subset sorted from them (not recorded which). The source is an adult woman who had mild COVID-19 (a few samples of this study predate the infection). Cell type and time point are not known.

CDR3 residues: CASSQGTGGSSYEQYF. CDR3 DNA: TGTGCCAGCAGCCAGGGGACAGGGGGGAGCTCCTACGAGCAGTACTTC. The chain carries TRBV4-2 and TRBJ2-7, with 11 bases lining up with TRBD1. V was pared by 3 bases and J by 0 bases, with 4 bases of the junction left unmatched. Germline CDR1 is LGHNA and CDR2 is YNFKEQ. The CDR3 totals 16 residues.